The 15 T cell receptor beta chains below all came from one sample that was sequenced in a study of blood T cell repertoires in COVID-19 (dated by TCRdb to the early 2020s). The library was produced with the immunoSEQ multiplex PCR assay. Held by TCRdb, this immuneACCESS table contains in-frame sequences only and omits some clones. Under half of the omission traces to an unresolved V gene where checked; the cause of the rest is unknown. This sample lists roughly 110,000 clones; 84% were detected once. The ten largest make up more than 13% of the sample. The specimen was peripheral blood. All receptors derive from a woman aged 55-70 years with acute or convalescent COVID-19.

This clone showed up just once. DNA for the CDR3: TGTGCCAGCAGCCAAGCCCCGGGACAAGGTTACGAGCAGTACTTC. Its translation is CASSQAPGQGYEQYF. The gene calls are TRBV3-1 (or the pseudogene TRBV3-2) and TRBJ2-7, with a possible D match to TRBD1 (6 bases). V lost 1 base to trimming and J lost 4 bases, with 14 bases between them. This CDR3 is 15 amino acids long. Looked up from germline, CDR1 is LGHDT and CDR2 is YNNKEL (reference sequence).

The gene calls are TRBV18 and TRBJ2-5; D gene unclear. CDR1 is KGHSH and CDR2 is LQKENI in the germline V gene. Between the trimmed V and J ends, which lost 5 bases and 0 bases, there was a span of 7 bases. The CDR3 sequence is 13 residues long. This chain's CDR3 is CASSRRNQETQYF. Here the CDR3 DNA reads TGTGCCAGCTCAAGGCGGAACCAAGAGACCCAGTACTTC.

This chain connects TRBV7-9 to TRBJ2-5, with 7 bases matching TRBD1. V was pared by 2 bases and J by 1 base, with 4 bases of the junction left unmatched. In germline, CDR1 is SEHNR, CDR2 FQNEAQ (reference sequence). The CDR3 covers 15 residues. The CDR3 loop is CASSLYGQVQETQYF. CDR3 in DNA: TGTGCCAGCAGCTTATACGGACAGGTCCAAGAGACCCAGTACTTC.

In DNA form, the CDR3 reads TGTGCCAGCAGCTTAGGGACAGGGGTTTTACCCCTCCACTTT. It codes for CASSLGTGVLPLHF. V is TRBV7-6 and J is TRBJ1-6, with 9 bases identical to TRBD1. This CDR3 is 14 amino acids long. Germline CDR1 is SGHVS and CDR2 is FNYEAQ. The trim removed 1 base at V and 12 bases at J, leaving 4 bases unmatched.

This clone was recorded a few times. This sequence joins TRBV5-4 and TRBJ1-6, with D perhaps TRBD1 (5 bases). The V gene lost 3 bases and the J gene lost 3 bases, with 10 bases spanning the gap. CDR3 length: 15 residues. Germline V gene data show CDR1 as SGHNT and CDR2 as YYREEE (reference sequence). The CDR3 loop reads CASSYDRLYNSPLHF. CDR3 nucleotides: TGTGCCAGCAGCTACGACAGACTCTATAATTCACCCCTCCACTTT. Based on the CDR3 plus reference TRBV5-4 and TRBJ1-6, the full variable domain is ETGVTQSPTHLIKTRGQQVTLRCSSQSGHNTVSWYQQALGQGPQFIFQYYREEENGRGNFPPRFSGLQFPNYSSELNVNALELDDSALYLCASSYDRLYNSPLHFGNGTRLTVT.

J is TRBJ1-2 and V is TRBV18, with D possibly matching TRBD1 (6 bases). V dropped 2 bases and J dropped 2 bases, with 12 bases sitting between them. Looked up from germline, CDR1 is KGHSH and CDR2 is LQKENI. This CDR3 has 15 amino acids. The CDR3 sequence is CASSPGRQENYGYTF. CDR3 DNA: TGTGCCAGCTCACCAGGCCGACAGGAGAACTATGGCTACACCTTC.

This chain links TRBV6-2 or TRBV6-3 with TRBJ1-2, with D unclear. This CDR3 has 16 amino acids. The V end was cut by 2 bases, the J end by 7 bases, with 20 bases between. From germline, CDR1 is MNHEY and CDR2 SVGEGT. The CDR3 DNA is TGTGCCAGCAGTTACGGGGAGAGGCCCCTCGTAGGTGGCTACACCTTC. It translates to CASSYGERPLVGGYTF.

This clone was detected only a few times. The chain combines TRBV9 with TRBJ2-1; 8 bases are shared with TRBD1. The CDR3 sequence is 16 residues long. After removal of 2 bases from V and 10 bases from J, the junction contained 14 bases not matched to a gene. Germline loops: CDR1 SGDLS, CDR2 YYNGEE. The CDR3 loop reads CASSVLLGTGIYEQFF. The CDR3 bases are TGTGCCAGCAGCGTCCTCCTAGGGACAGGTATTTACGAGCAGTTCTTC.

The chain uses TRBV27 and TRBJ1-2, with 9 nucleotides matching TRBD1. In germline, CDR1 is MNHEY, CDR2 SMNVEV (reference sequence). Trimming took 5 bases from V and 5 from J; bases not matched to a gene: 9. This CDR3 has 15 residues. CDR3 amino acids: CASSLTGQGQYGYTF. The CDR3 DNA sequence: TGTGCCAGCAGTCTCACTGGACAGGGGCAGTATGGCTACACCTTC.

This chain connects TRBV28 to TRBJ1-5; D unresolved. The CDR3 has 15 amino acids. Trimming pared 5 bases from V and 2 bases from J, leaving 13 bases between. Germline loops: CDR1 MDHEN, CDR2 SYDVKM. In DNA form, the CDR3 reads TGTGCCAGCAGTAATCGGGAGTCGGGCAATCAGCCCCAGCATTTT. As protein: CASSNRESGNQPQHF.

V usage is TRBV2 and J usage is TRBJ1-6; no definite D call. Germline V gene data show CDR1 as SNHLY and CDR2 as FYNNEI. The V end was cut by 3 bases, the J end by 0 bases, with 21 bases between. This CDR3 has 20 residues. DNA of the CDR3: TGTGCCAGCAGTGACCTCCCGGGGTATGATCGGAGCTCCTATAATTCACCCCTCCACTTT. It is translated as CASSDLPGYDRSSYNSPLHF.

This clone has just one count. V usage is TRBV19 and J usage is TRBJ2-3; D perhaps matches TRBD1 (6 bases). Trimming left V 8 bases short and J 2 bases short, with 14 bases between. The CDR3 runs to 14 residues. Germline lookup yields CDR1 LNHDA and CDR2 SQIVND (reference sequence). CDR3 coding DNA: TGTGCCAGTTCGGGACAACTATTCACAGATACGCAGTATTTT. Encoded protein: CASSGQLFTDTQYF.

The chain uses TRBV3-1 (or the pseudogene TRBV3-2) and TRBJ1-2; no clear D gene. This CDR3 region has 13 residues. Germline V CDR1 and CDR2: LGHDT, YNNKEL (reference sequence). The V gene lost 4 bases and the J gene lost 2 bases, with 8 bases spanning the gap. CDR3 DNA: TGTGCCAGCAGCCTTACCGGGAACTATGGCTACACCTTC. It codes for CASSLTGNYGYTF.

The chain recombines TRBV4-2 with TRBJ1-4, with TRBD1 matching 7 bases. The CDR3 sequence is 18 residues long. V trimming: 0 bases; J trimming: 5 bases; junction bases outside the gene matches: 12. From germline, CDR1 is LGHNA and CDR2 YNFKEQ. CDR3 loop: CASSQDLYGDSKNEKLFF. CDR3 bases: TGTGCCAGCAGCCAAGATCTTTATGGGGACAGCAAAAATGAAAAACTGTTTTTT.

This sequence joins TRBV19 and TRBJ1-5; D is ambiguous. V dropped 7 bases and J dropped 2 bases, with 15 bases sitting between them. Germline CDR1 LNHDA, CDR2 SQIVND (reference sequence). The CDR3 has 15 residues. CDR3 DNA sequence: TGTGCCAGTACCTCACGGCCAGGCGGCAATCAGCCCCAGCATTTT. Translation gives CASTSRPGGNQPQHF.